These 22 T cell receptor beta chains originate from one sample sequenced in a study of blood T cell repertoires in COVID-19 (dated by TCRdb to the early 2020s). Libraries were built with the immunoSEQ multiplex PCR assay. In TCRdb, the immuneACCESS table is reduced to in-frame sequences with V and J assigned. These tables do not hold every clone; where another copy was compared, an unresolved V gene accounts for under half, and the others remain unexplained. The sample table shows just over 350,000 clones, and more than 85% are seen once. 3% of the sample comes from the top ten. Sequencing was performed on PBMCs or T cells enriched from blood (not recorded which). The receptors come from a woman aged 25 to 39 who had recovered from COVID-19.

The chain has TRBV6-5 and TRBJ1-2; tentatively, D is TRBD1 (6 bases). The germline V gene encodes CDR1 MNHEY and CDR2 SVGAGI. V gave up 6 bases and J gave up 8 bases, with 16 bases separating them. The CDR3 is made up of 13 amino acids. CDR3 sequence (DNA): TGTGCCAGCAGCATCGGCCTCAGGGGCGGCTACACCTTC. The encoded protein is CASSIGLRGGYTF.

This sequence joins TRBV19 and TRBJ1-6; no clear D gene. This CDR3 comprises 14 residues. Trimming left V 9 bases short and J 7 bases short, with 16 bases between. Germline values: CDR1 LNHDA, CDR2 SQIVND (reference sequence). CDR3 bases: TGTGCCAGCACTCCCTCCTTCGGGAATTCACCCCTCCACTTT. This encodes CASTPSFGNSPLHF. Together with reference TRBV19 and TRBJ1-6, the CDR3 gives the full variable domain: DGGITQSPKYLFRKEGQNVTLSCEQNLNHDAMYWYRQDPGQGLRLIYYSQIVNDFQKGDIAEGYSVSREKKESFPLTVTSAQKNPTAFYLCASTPSFGNSPLHFGNGTRLTVT.

The rearrangement joins TRBV15 to TRBJ2-1, with D possibly being TRBD2 (5 bases). CDR1 and CDR2 (germline): LNHNV, YYDKDF (reference sequence). The CDR3 is made up of 13 amino acids. The ends were cut back, 1 base at V and 7 bases at J, with 8 bases in the middle. CDR3 DNA: TGTGCCACCAGCAGAGGAGGCGGGAATGAGCAGTTCTTC. The encoded protein is CATSRGGGNEQFF.

This chain links TRBV18 with TRBJ1-1; TRBD1 matches at 7 bases. After removal of 4 bases from V and 3 bases from J, the junction contained 8 bases not matched to a gene. Germline V gene sequence: CDR1 KGHSH, CDR2 LQKENI. The CDR3 is made up of 15 amino acids. CDR3 sequence reads: CASSQTGAQYTEAFF. DNA of the CDR3: TGTGCCAGCTCACAAACAGGGGCGCAGTACACTGAAGCTTTCTTT.

The gene calls are TRBV5-1 and TRBJ1-4, with TRBD1 matching over 9 bases. CDR3 size: 14 residues. Unmatched junction bases numbered 6, after V lost 7 bases and J lost 5 bases. Germline V gene lookup returns CDR1 SGHRS and CDR2 YFSETQ. CDR3 bases: TGCGCCAGCGGATCCGGGACAGGGAATGAAAAACTGTTTTTT. Translating it yields CASGSGTGNEKLFF.

CDR3 sequence reads: CATSGQNTGELFF. The CDR3 DNA follows: TGTGCCACCAGTGGACAGAACACCGGGGAGCTGTTTTTT. The chain is built from TRBV24-1 and TRBJ2-2; D is uncertain. Germline CDR1 reads KGHDR; CDR2 reads SFDVKD. V gave up 5 bases and J gave up 1 base, with 4 bases separating them. The CDR3 spans 13 residues.

The chain joins TRBV11-2 to TRBJ2-7; D perhaps matches TRBD1 (5 bases). V shed 5 bases and J shed 1 base, with 12 bases lying between them. CDR3 length equals 14 residues. From germline, CDR1 is SGHAT and CDR2 FQNNGV. The CDR3 DNA follows: TGTGCCAGCAGCCACACCCAGGGTTCCTACGAGCAGTACTTC. This sequence encodes CASSHTQGSYEQYF.

This sequence joins TRBV27 and TRBJ1-6; TRBD1 aligns across 10 bases. Germline V lookup: CDR1 MNHEY, CDR2 SMNVEV (reference sequence). This CDR3 has 15 residues. The V and J ends lost 6 bases and 9 bases, in that order; junction bases with no gene match: 8. CDR3 region: CASRIDRGRVSPLHF. The CDR3 nucleotides are TGTGCCAGCAGAATTGACAGGGGGCGTGTTTCACCCCTCCACTTT.

This clone has a handful of counts. The rearrangement joins TRBV19 to TRBJ1-2, with D possibly being TRBD1 (5 bases). This CDR3 has 15 amino acids. Germline CDR1 and CDR2: LNHDA and SQIVND (reference sequence). V was clipped by 1 base and J by 3 bases, with 12 bases between them. The CDR3 region has the DNA TGTGCCAGTAGTATAGGACAGTGGATGGACTATGGCTACACCTTC. As protein: CASSIGQWMDYGYTF.

The chain joins TRBV10-3 to TRBJ1-1, with TRBD1 matching 8 bases. J lost 3 bases, V lost 0 bases, and 3 bases had no gene match. CDR3 length: 15 amino acids. Germline assignment: CDR1 ENHRY and CDR2 SYGVKD. In nucleotides, the CDR3 is TGTGCCATCAGTGAGTCGTCAGGGGGCTACACTGAAGCTTTCTTT. It codes for CAISESSGGYTEAFF.

The chain is built from TRBV15 and TRBJ2-5; possible D gene TRBD2, 6 bases. The CDR3 runs to 19 residues. Germline CDR1 LNHNV, CDR2 YYDKDF (reference sequence). V lost 0 bases, J lost 2 bases, and 22 bases lay in between. The CDR3 region has the DNA TGTGCCACCAGCAGAGATTATACCCAGGGAGGACCAGGACAAGAGACCCAGTACTTC. This sequence encodes CATSRDYTQGGPGQETQYF.

This chain connects TRBV4-1 to TRBJ1-5; D possibly corresponds to TRBD1 (6 bases). Germline loops: CDR1 MGHRA, CDR2 YSYEKL. CDR3 length equals 15 residues. Trimming shortened V by 5 bases and J by 1 base, and 12 bases separated the two germline ends. For the CDR3, the DNA is TGCGCCAGCAGCGCACAGGGTCTGAGCAATCAGCCCCAGCATTTT. Translated, it gives CASSAQGLSNQPQHF.

The chain couples TRBV6-5 to TRBJ2-2; D is undetermined. V was pared by 0 bases and J by 9 bases, with 11 bases between. Germline values: CDR1 MNHEY, CDR2 SVGAGI. The CDR3 spans 14 residues. CDR3 nucleotide sequence: TGTGCCAGCAGTTACTCGATCGGAGCCTGGGAGCTGTTTTTT. The encoded protein is CASSYSIGAWELFF.

The chain links TRBV5-1 to TRBJ2-1, with D maybe TRBD2 (5 bases). Germline V lookup: CDR1 SGHRS, CDR2 YFSETQ. V was clipped by 4 bases and J by 1 base, with 12 bases between them. This CDR3 is 15 amino acids long. CDR3 amino acids: CASSLGSGSYNEQFF. In DNA form, the CDR3 reads TGCGCCAGCAGCCTCGGGTCGGGGTCCTACAATGAGCAGTTCTTC.

The J gene is TRBJ2-5, the V gene TRBV7-3, with TRBD2 matching over 8 bases. CDR3 size: 15 residues. Germline V gene lookup returns CDR1 SGHTA and CDR2 FQGTGA. V gave up 5 bases and J gave up 1 base; unmatched junction bases: 6. CDR3 coding DNA: TGTGCCAGCAGCCCAGGCGGGGGGATCCAAGAGACCCAGTACTTC. This gives the protein CASSPGGGIQETQYF.

The CDR3 DNA reads TGTGCCAGCAGCTCTACCAGGGGCTCCTACGAGCAGTACTTC. Translating gives CASSSTRGSYEQYF. V and J are TRBV11-2 and TRBJ2-7, with TRBD1 as a possible D gene (6 bases). V lost 4 bases, J lost 0 bases, and 10 bases lay in between. Germline CDR1 and CDR2: SGHAT and FQNNGV. The length of the CDR3 is 14 residues.

For the CDR3, the DNA is TGTGCCAGCAGCGCCCAAGACAGCCGTACTAACTATGGCTACACCTTC. Protein product: CASSAQDSRTNYGYTF. The chain combines TRBV9 with TRBJ1-2, with D maybe TRBD1 (5 bases). This CDR3 is built from 16 residues. CDR1 is SGDLS and CDR2 is YYNGEE in the germline V gene. Deletions cut 3 bases from V and 0 bases from J, with 15 bases between.

The chain combines TRBV12-3 or TRBV12-4 with TRBJ1-1; D unclear. Between the trimmed V and J ends, which lost 3 bases and 4 bases, there was a span of 9 bases. The CDR3 sequence is 13 residues long. The CDR3, as DNA: TGTGCCAGCAGTTTGGAAAGGAGCACTGAAGCTTTCTTT. Translated, it gives CASSLERSTEAFF.

This clone was observed a single time. The chain recombines TRBV6-5 with TRBJ1-1, with D unresolved. With 6 bases removed from V and 1 base from J, the gap between germline ends came to 15 bases. The V gene's germline CDR1 is MNHEY and CDR2 SVGAGI. The CDR3 spans 15 residues. The CDR3 nucleotides read TGTGCCAGCAGGGTTTTCGGCGGAGCGAACACTGAAGCTTTCTTT. This translates into CASRVFGGANTEAFF.

This clone occurred once. This chain connects TRBV7-8 to TRBJ1-1; D might be TRBD1 (5 bases). Germline-derived CDR1 and CDR2 are SGHVS and FQNEAQ. The CDR3 sequence is 14 residues long. The V end was cut by 2 bases, the J end by 5 bases, with 12 bases between. The CDR3 DNA reads as TGTGCCAGCAGCTTATGGGGGGAAGGGACTGAAGCTTTCTTT. Protein product: CASSLWGEGTEAFF. The full variable domain, completed using reference TRBV7-8 and TRBJ1-1, is GAGVSQSPRYKVAKRGQDVALRCDPISGHVSLFWYQQALGQGPEFLTYFQNEAQLDKSGLPSDRFFAERPEGSVSTLKIQRTQQEDSAVYLCASSLWGEGTEAFFGQGTRLTVV.

The chain couples TRBV5-4 to TRBJ1-6; D is unclear. The CDR3 totals 15 residues. V lost 2 bases and J 7 bases, leaving 13 bases between the germline ends. Germline V gene sequence: CDR1 SGHNT, CDR2 YYREEE (reference sequence). Here the CDR3 reads CASSFTRAGNSPLHF. The DNA of the CDR3 is TGTGCCAGCAGCTTTACGCGGGCGGGGAATTCACCCCTCCACTTT. Together with reference TRBV5-4 and TRBJ1-6, the CDR3 gives the full variable domain: ETGVTQSPTHLIKTRGQQVTLRCSSQSGHNTVSWYQQALGQGPQFIFQYYREEENGRGNFPPRFSGLQFPNYSSELNVNALELDDSALYLCASSFTRAGNSPLHFGNGTRLTVT.

The V call is TRBV7-9, the J call TRBJ2-2; no clear D gene. Germline V gives CDR1 SEHNR, CDR2 FQNEAQ (reference sequence). The CDR3 runs to 12 residues. Trimming removed 6 bases at V and 5 bases at J, with 7 bases between. As DNA, the CDR3 is TGTGCCAGCAGGGGCATAACCGGGGAGCTGTTTTTT. Translation gives CASRGITGELFF.